One T cell receptor beta chain is described in this entry. This entry comes from a study of T cell responses to AZD1222 COVID-19 vaccine. Using immunoSEQ multiplex PCR, the repertoire was profiled, and TCRdb retains in-frame clones only, with some absent. The sample yields under 110,000 clones, around 87% seen once. Germline V CDR1 and CDR2: MNHNS, SASEGT. V gave up 0 bases and J gave up 2 bases, with 2 bases separating them. The CDR3 is made up of 13 amino acids. The sample consisted of peripheral blood, taken 28 days after the second AZD1222 dose. The TCR originated in an adult who received the AZD1222 COVID-19 vaccine. The V and J genes are TRBV6-1 and TRBJ1-5; no definite D call. The CDR3 coding sequence is TGTGCCAGCAGTGAAGCGCGCAATCAGCCCCAGCATTTT. Encoded protein: CASSEARNQPQHF.